The clone carrying this TCR beta chain was counted ten times or more. These data come from a study of CD8 T cells in ankylosing spondylitis. TCRdb re-derived calls from the 5' RACE reads in MiXCR, one entry per CDR3 protein. The sample carries around 130,000 distinct CDR3 sequences, 7% to 10% recorded once. Sequencing used blood, either unsorted or a sorted T cell fraction (not recorded which). The source of this sequence is a male donor with ankylosing spondylitis or in good health (not recorded which).

The CDR3: CSARTKDREMTDTQYF. The CDR3 coding sequence is TGCAGTGCAAGAACGAAGGACAGGGAGATGACAGATACGCAGTATTTT. The chain combines TRBV20-1 with TRBJ2-3; 8 bases are a match to TRBD1. The CDR3 sequence is 16 residues long. CDR1 is DFQATT, CDR2 SNEGSKA, per germline (reference sequence). V lost 6 bases, J lost 3 bases, and 14 bases stayed unmatched.